Following are 19 T cell receptor beta chains from one sample sequenced in a study of OX40 agonist ivuxolimab in advanced cancers. Sequenced by immunoSEQ multiplex PCR; TCRdb stores in-frame clones only, minus some. The table includes over 75,000 clones, approximately 91% detected once. Specimen: CD4+ or CD8+ T cells sorted from blood, collected in a trial of the OX40 agonist ivuxolimab. Receptors originate from an adult with an advanced solid tumor such as melanoma, head and neck, liver or kidney cancer.

J is TRBJ2-2 and V is TRBV4-1; D may be TRBD2 (5 bases). Trimming took off 5 bases at V and 1 base at J, with 20 bases between the two ends. Per the germline V gene, CDR1 is MGHRA and CDR2 is YSYEKL. CDR3 length equals 18 residues. The CDR3 DNA is TGCGCCAGCAGCACCCTGAGGGTGGCAAGCCTGAACACCGGGGAGCTGTTTTTT. It is translated as CASSTLRVASLNTGELFF.

This chain links TRBV6-1 with TRBJ2-7; a possible D gene is TRBD2 (6 bases). V lost 6 bases, J lost 0 bases, and 15 bases lay in between. The CDR3 is 15 amino acids. Per germline, CDR1 MNHNS and CDR2 SASEGT. CDR3 sequence: CASSTRRDLSYEQYF. DNA of the CDR3: TGTGCCAGCAGCACCAGGCGGGACCTCTCCTACGAGCAGTACTTC.

The rearrangement joins TRBV5-3 to TRBJ2-6; possibly TRBD2 for D (5 bases). TRBV5-3 is known as an ORF, though its function is uncertain. V dropped 4 bases and J dropped 0 bases, with 20 bases sitting between them. CDR3 length: 19 residues. The CDR3 nucleotides read TGTGCCAGAAGCCCGGACTTCTTACACTGGTCCTCTGGGGCCAACGTCCTGACTTTC. Residues: CARSPDFLHWSSGANVLTF.

The chain is built from TRBV15 and TRBJ1-4; maybe TRBD1 (5 bases). V was clipped by 0 bases and J by 2 bases, with 7 bases between them. CDR3 length: 15 amino acids. From germline, CDR1 is LNHNV and CDR2 YYDKDF (reference sequence). In nucleotides, the CDR3 is TGTGCCACCAGCAGAGATGGGGGGACTAATGAAAAACTGTTTTTT. As protein: CATSRDGGTNEKLFF.

This clone was seen once. J is TRBJ2-3 and V is TRBV5-8, with D unresolved. Per the germline V gene, CDR1 is SGHTS and CDR2 is YDEGEE. The V end was cut by 4 bases, the J end by 2 bases, with 2 bases between. The CDR3 has 11 residues. The CDR3 DNA sequence: TGTGCCAGCAGCCCCACAGATACGCAGTATTTT. It encodes CASSPTDTQYF.

The chain combines TRBV15 with TRBJ1-2, with D possibly being TRBD1 (6 bases). CDR1 is LNHNV and CDR2 is YYDKDF in the germline V gene (reference sequence). V lost 0 bases, J lost 3 bases, and 11 bases lay in between. This CDR3 contains 15 residues. The CDR3 region has the DNA TGTGCCACCAGCAGAGATGGGGACACTCACTATGGCTACACCTTC. Translated, it gives CATSRDGDTHYGYTF.

The chain combines TRBV11-3 with TRBJ1-3; D call uncertain. The CDR3 has 13 amino acids. The V end lost 4 bases, the J end lost 0 bases, and 4 bases lay between the germline ends. Germline lookup yields CDR1 SGHNT and CDR2 YENEEA. The CDR3 spells CASSSASGNTIYF. The CDR3 nucleotides read TGTGCCAGCAGCTCGGCCTCTGGAAACACCATATATTTT. Looking up the rest from reference TRBV11-3 and TRBJ1-3 gives the full variable domain: EAGVVQSPRYKIIEKKQPVAFWCNPISGHNTLYWYLQNLGQGPELLIRYENEEAVDDSQLPKDRFSAERLKGVDSTLKIQPAELGDSAVYLCASSSASGNTIYFGEGSWLTVV.

This clone was seen only a few times. The chain links TRBV28 to TRBJ1-5; no clear D. V lost 1 base, J lost 1 base, and 11 bases lay in between. The CDR3 is made up of 16 amino acids. Germline V CDR1 and CDR2: MDHEN, SYDVKM. CDR3 nucleotide sequence: TGTGCCAGCAGTTTATTCCCAGACGAGAGCAATCAGCCCCAGCATTTT. Translating gives CASSLFPDESNQPQHF.

This chain connects TRBV6-5 to TRBJ2-5; 7 nucleotides agree with TRBD2. Trimming removed 3 bases from V and 5 bases from J; junction bases left unmatched: 9. CDR3 length: 15 residues. Germline values: CDR1 MNHEY, CDR2 SVGAGI. CDR3 sequence: CASSYSSGDGETQYF. CDR3 nucleotides: TGTGCCAGCAGTTATTCGAGCGGGGACGGGGAGACCCAGTACTTC.

This clone was seen once. The chain has TRBV27 and TRBJ2-1; perhaps TRBD2 as D (6 bases). Trimming stripped 2 bases from V and 10 bases from J, with 15 bases between. The CDR3 consists of 14 residues. Per germline, CDR1 MNHEY and CDR2 SMNVEV (reference sequence). The CDR3 spells CASSLLTRPYEQFF. The CDR3, as DNA: TGTGCCAGCAGTTTACTGACTAGACCTTACGAGCAGTTCTTC.

This chain links TRBV19 with TRBJ1-3; possible D gene TRBD1, 6 bases. This CDR3 region has 15 residues. From germline, CDR1 is LNHDA and CDR2 SQIVND (reference sequence). With 5 bases removed from V and 0 bases from J, the gap between germline ends came to 11 bases. CDR3 bases: TGTGCCAGTAGTCTCCGCAGGGGCTCTGGAAACACCATATATTTT. Translation gives CASSLRRGSGNTIYF. Full variable domain (rest looked up from reference TRBV19 and TRBJ1-3): DGGITQSPKYLFRKEGQNVTLSCEQNLNHDAMYWYRQDPGQGLRLIYYSQIVNDFQKGDIAEGYSVSREKKESFPLTVTSAQKNPTAFYLCASSLRRGSGNTIYFGEGSWLTVV.

This chain joins TRBV7-2 and TRBJ2-5, with 14 nucleotides matching TRBD2. This CDR3 contains 17 residues. The junction had 8 bases not matched to a gene; V was cut back by 3 bases and J by 5 bases. The germline V gene encodes CDR1 SGHTA and CDR2 FQGNSA. CDR3 bases: TGTGCCAGCAGCTTGGGGGGGACTAGCGGGAGAGGGGAGACCCAGTACTTC. It yields the protein CASSLGGTSGRGETQYF.

The V call is TRBV7-2, the J call TRBJ2-3; D is unresolved. Germline CDR1 and CDR2: SGHTA and FQGNSA. Between the trimmed V and J ends, which lost 4 bases and 2 bases, there was a span of 10 bases. The length of the CDR3 is 14 residues. The CDR3 protein is CASSSAGPTDTQYF. For the CDR3, the DNA is TGTGCCAGCAGCTCCGCAGGCCCCACAGATACGCAGTATTTT.

The chain employs TRBV5-4 and TRBJ1-1; D unresolved. V was cut by 4 bases and J by 1 base, with 17 bases left in between. The CDR3 loop spans 16 amino acids. CDR1 and CDR2 (germline): SGHNT, YYREEE (reference sequence). The DNA for the CDR3 is TGTGCCAGCAGCCGCCCCGGCGGGGTTCAGAACACTGAAGCTTTCTTT. Residues: CASSRPGGVQNTEAFF.

The chain recombines TRBV2 with TRBJ1-6; D ambiguous. CDR1 SNHLY and CDR2 FYNNEI come from the germline V gene. This CDR3 region has 13 residues. The V gene lost 5 bases and the J gene lost 6 bases, with 8 bases spanning the gap. CDR3 sequence: CASSSSVNSPLHF. The CDR3 bases are TGTGCCAGCAGTTCATCGGTTAATTCACCCCTCCACTTT. Based on the CDR3 plus reference TRBV2 and TRBJ1-6, the full variable domain is EPEVTQTPSHQVTQMGQEVILRCVPISNHLYFYWYRQILGQKVEFLVSFYNNEISEKSEIFDDQFSVERPDGSNFTLKIRSTKLEDSAMYFCASSSSVNSPLHFGNGTRLTVT.

This clone occurred a few times. The CDR3 here is CASSVRYEQYF. In nucleotides, the CDR3 is TGTGCCAGCAGCGTCCGGTACGAGCAGTACTTC. The chain joins TRBV11-2 to TRBJ2-7, with no clear D. Trimming took off 5 bases at V and 4 bases at J, with 6 bases between the two ends. Germline assignment: CDR1 SGHAT and CDR2 FQNNGV. This CDR3 contains 11 residues.

J is TRBJ2-7 and V is TRBV7-2, with unresolved D. Germline assignment: CDR1 SGHTA and CDR2 FQGNSA. Between the trimmed V and J ends, which lost 5 bases and 1 base, there was a span of 18 bases. This CDR3 contains 16 residues. CDR3: CASSKTPDGGSYEQYF. The CDR3 DNA is TGTGCCAGCAGCAAAACGCCGGACGGTGGTTCCTACGAGCAGTACTTC.

The V call is TRBV28, the J call TRBJ2-1, with 7 bases matching TRBD2. The V and J ends lost 7 bases and 5 bases, in that order; junction bases with no gene match: 11. The CDR3 runs to 15 residues. CDR1 and CDR2 (germline): MDHEN, SYDVKM. The DNA for the CDR3 is TGTGCCAGCAATCCTTTAGCGGGCCTAAACAATGAGCAGTTCTTC. Translation: CASNPLAGLNNEQFF.

The rearrangement uses TRBV19 and TRBJ2-2; TRBD1 agrees at 7 bases. The V and J ends lost 8 bases and 5 bases, in that order; junction bases with no gene match: 5. The germline CDR1 and CDR2 sequences are LNHDA and SQIVND (reference sequence). The CDR3 has 13 amino acids. The CDR3 DNA is TGTGCCAGTCGGGCACAGGGGACCGGGGAGCTGTTTTTT. Protein: CASRAQGTGELFF.